The subject of this entry is one T cell receptor (beta chain). There is no known antigen for this receptor. It has no much larger one-base neighbor in the sample; base qualities were not kept. This entry is derived from a study of T cell responses to AZD1222 COVID-19 vaccine (dated by TCRdb to the early 2020s). With respect to the entire study: Because spike-specific TCR depth and breadth did not differ between the two schedules, AZD1222 recipients who got a second dose at roughly 4 weeks were pooled with those who got a second dose at roughly 12 weeks. Trial participants were enrolled by age into subgroups of 18-55, 56-69 and 70-plus years, and roughly 150, 30 and 60 TCR-sequenced participants, respectively, were included in these subgroups. A total of over 230 trial participants underwent TCR sequencing, of whom about 210 received two doses of AZD1222 and approximately 25 received two doses of the MenACWY control vaccine. Beyond this particular receptor, the publication reports: Because no day 14 peak-response samples were available, the repertoires could be characterized only after the peak T cell response. The vaccine-associated CD4 TCRs covered the entire spike protein, and the dominant responses fell in regions 160-218 and 743-854. In the small 56-69-year group, the increase in depth fell short of significance, most likely because of low power. Reportedly, close to half of the unique spike-specific TCRs recognized epitopes lying outside the regions that are mutated in the B.1.351 and B.1.1.7 variants. A significant rise in spike-specific TCR breadth and depth was observed after two AZD1222 doses relative to day 0 and relative to MenACWY recipients. Conclusions about previously exposed vaccinees are limited, since just a handful of AZD1222 recipients were seropositive for SARS-CoV-2 at baseline. Participants were mostly white British, with more females than males. The authors suggested clonal diversity may have been underestimated.

The CDR3 regions of human TCRbeta chains were analyzed by immunosequencing. In the authors' own workflow: Repertoire TCRs were checked for matches against a reference library of SARS-CoV-2-specific TCRs that had been generated using the MIRA antigen-specificity platform. Breadth was defined as the fraction of unique TCRs that were SARS-CoV-2-associated, and depth was defined as the fraction of total T cells that were SARS-CoV-2-associated. Each spike-specific TCR was assigned to its reactive spike region and to a CD4 or CD8 class using the MIRA data. Log10-transformed breadth and depth values were compared by one-way ANOVA with Sidak's multiple comparisons tests. TCRdb stores this immuneACCESS table with in-frame sequences only. Part of the clones is absent; in the studies checked, under half of the shortfall reflects unresolved V genes, and no reason is known for the rest. V and J calls plus clone size are reproduced from that table; the DNA served to infer D and trimming. The sample yields over 100,000 clones; about 90% were counted once. The top ten constitute 7% to 8.5% of the sample.

The germline V gene supplies CDR1 KGHSH and CDR2 LQKENI. V lost 4 bases and J lost 1 base; the stretch between them is 10 bases long. The CDR3 starts with the cysteine, ends with the phenylalanine, and has 14 residues. Of the read, only the CDR3 DNA is kept; its 42 bases are in frame from base 1. This specimen's time point label, per the study, means: baseline before first vaccination. Vaccinee samples were obtained from the UK trials COV001 and COV002, which included a single-blind randomized controlled phase 2/3 trial of AZD1222 (ChAdOx1 nCoV-19) in healthy adults. Trial participant PBMC samples were collected at day 0 and day 28 after the second dose for TCRbeta chain sequencing.

The source is an adult in good health. The sequence is built from TRBV18 and TRBJ1-1; the D gene remains uncertain. Sequenced here: peripheral blood, sampled on day 0 of AZD1222 vaccination. The DNA sequence is given as TGTGCCAGCTCACTATCCGGGAGGAACACTGAAGCTTTCTTT. This is translated as CASSLSGRNTEAFF.